This T cell receptor beta chain was documented in a study of blood T cell repertoires in COVID-19. Study context: Samples taken during acute and convalescent COVID-19 were collected in the United States, Italy and Spain.

Some clones are missing from TCRdb's copy, which holds only in-frame ones; the method was immunoSEQ multiplex PCR. Among about 190,000 clones listed, around 80% were seen once. V dropped 2 bases and J dropped 3 bases, with 13 bases sitting between them. Germline V gene data show CDR1 as LNHDA and CDR2 as SQIVND (reference sequence). This CDR3 has 15 amino acids. This chain links TRBV19 with TRBJ1-1, with no clear D. The sequence came from a man aged 45-65 years who had recovered from COVID-19. The sequencing input was peripheral blood. CDR3 amino acids: CASSITKRGYTEAFF. In nucleotides, the CDR3 is TGTGCCAGTAGTATAACTAAACGGGGTTACACTGAAGCTTTCTTT. Full variable domain (missing parts from reference TRBV19 and TRBJ1-1): DGGITQSPKYLFRKEGQNVTLSCEQNLNHDAMYWYRQDPGQGLRLIYYSQIVNDFQKGDIAEGYSVSREKKESFPLTVTSAQKNPTAFYLCASSITKRGYTEAFFGQGTRLTVV.